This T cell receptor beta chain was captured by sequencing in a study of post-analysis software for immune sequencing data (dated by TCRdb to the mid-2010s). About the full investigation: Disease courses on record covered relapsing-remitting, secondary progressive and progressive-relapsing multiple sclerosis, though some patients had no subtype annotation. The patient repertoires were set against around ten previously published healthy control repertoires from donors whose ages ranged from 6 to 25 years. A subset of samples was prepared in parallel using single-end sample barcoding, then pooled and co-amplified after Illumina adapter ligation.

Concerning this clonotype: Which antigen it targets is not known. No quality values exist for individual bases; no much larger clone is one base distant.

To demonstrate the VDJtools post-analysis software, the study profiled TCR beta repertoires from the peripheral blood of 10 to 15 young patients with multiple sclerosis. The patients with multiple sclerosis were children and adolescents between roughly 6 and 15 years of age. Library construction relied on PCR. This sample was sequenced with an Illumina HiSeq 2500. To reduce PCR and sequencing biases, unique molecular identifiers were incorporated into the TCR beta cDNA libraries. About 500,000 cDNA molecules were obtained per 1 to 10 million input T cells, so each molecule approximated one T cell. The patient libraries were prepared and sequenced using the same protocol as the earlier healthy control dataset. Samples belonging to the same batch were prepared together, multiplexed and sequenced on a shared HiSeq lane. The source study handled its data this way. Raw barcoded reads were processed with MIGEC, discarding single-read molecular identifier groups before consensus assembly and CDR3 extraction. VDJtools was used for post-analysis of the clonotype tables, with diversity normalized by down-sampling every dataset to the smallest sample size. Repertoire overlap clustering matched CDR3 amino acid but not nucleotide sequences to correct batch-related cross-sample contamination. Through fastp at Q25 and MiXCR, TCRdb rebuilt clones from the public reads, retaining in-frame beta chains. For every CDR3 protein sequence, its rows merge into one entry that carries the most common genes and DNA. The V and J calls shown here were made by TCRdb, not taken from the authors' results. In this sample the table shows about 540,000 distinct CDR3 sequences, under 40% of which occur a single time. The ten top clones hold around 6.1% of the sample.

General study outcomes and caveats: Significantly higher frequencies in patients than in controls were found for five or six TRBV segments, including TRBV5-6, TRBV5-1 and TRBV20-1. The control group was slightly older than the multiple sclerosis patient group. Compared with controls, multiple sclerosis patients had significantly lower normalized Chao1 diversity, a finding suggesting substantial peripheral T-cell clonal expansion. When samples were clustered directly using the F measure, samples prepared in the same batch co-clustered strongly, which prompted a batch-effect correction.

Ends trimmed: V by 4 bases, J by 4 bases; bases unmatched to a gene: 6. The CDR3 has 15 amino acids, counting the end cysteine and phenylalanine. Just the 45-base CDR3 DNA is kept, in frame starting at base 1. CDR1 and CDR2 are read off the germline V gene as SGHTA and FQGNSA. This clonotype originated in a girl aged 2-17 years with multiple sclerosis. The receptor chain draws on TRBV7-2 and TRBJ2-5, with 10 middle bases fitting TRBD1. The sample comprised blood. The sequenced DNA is TGTGCCAGCAGCTCGGGACAGGGGAGGGGAGAGACCCAGTACTTC. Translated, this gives CASSSGQGRGETQYF.